This T cell receptor (beta chain) comes out of a study of CDR3 diversity in severe acne. Trimming removed 6 bases at V and 1 base at J, with 11 bases between. The germline CDR1 and CDR2 sequences are MNHNS and SASEGT. The CDR3 runs to 14 residues. Via MiXCR, TCRdb re-called the PCR reads, giving one row per CDR3 protein. The sample records tens of thousands of distinct CDR3 sequences, under 60% being singletons. Material for sequencing was blood. The TCR was taken from a male donor in good health, without acne. V and J are TRBV6-1 and TRBJ2-3; weak D call: TRBD2 (6 bases). The CDR3 is CASRDGGGTDTQYF. As DNA, the CDR3 is TGTGCCAGCAGGGACGGGGGAGGCACAGATACGCAGTATTTT.